The entry below gives a single T cell receptor beta chain sequence along with its context. What it binds is not known. Nashville, Tennessee was home to all donors, who were Caucasian adults. Splitting of CD4+ cells produced CD45RA+ naive and CD45RA-negative memory subsets. V was clipped by 0 bases and J by 4 bases, with 8 bases between them. Germline CDR1 and CDR2: SGHNT and YYREEE (reference sequence). The CDR3 spans 14 residues. Sequencing used immunoSEQ multiplex PCR; TCRdb keeps in-frame clones, though not all of them. This table holds about 1 million clones, about 80% found once. The data were taken from a study of shared clonotypes between healthy human individuals. Study observations and caveats: As a rule, naive subsets had a larger estimated richness than memory subsets.

The source material was memory CD4+ T cells from PBMCs. Sample subset: CD45RA-negative fraction. The genes are TRBV5-4 and TRBJ1-5, with D possibly matching TRBD1 (5 bases). The sequence was collected from a man aged 18-30 years in good health. Some clones in this sample may be carry-over from other donors' samples. This chain's CDR3 is CASSLGGPNQPQHF. Written as DNA, the CDR3 is TGTGCCAGCAGCTTGGGGGGACCTAATCAGCCCCAGCATTTT.